The present entry profiles one TCR beta chain with its context. What it recognizes is unknown. Using immunoSEQ multiplex PCR, the repertoire was profiled, and TCRdb retains in-frame clones only, with some absent. The table records thousands of clones, around 85% of them present only once. The data were taken from a study of tumor-infiltrating lymphocytes in localized non-small cell lung cancer. Study results and caveats: IM1 and IM2 tumors showed no difference in T-cell fraction.

Germline V gene lookup returns CDR1 SGDLS and CDR2 YYNGEE. V shed 0 bases and J shed 1 base, with 10 bases lying between them. The length of the CDR3 is 15 residues. Sequencing was performed on uninvolved lung tissue not adjacent to the tumor. This clonotype was sampled from a human donor with non-small cell lung cancer. The rearrangement joins TRBV9 to TRBJ2-5, with D possibly being TRBD1 (6 bases). DNA for the CDR3: TGTGCCAGCAGCGTAGATGCAGGGGCCCAAGAGACCCAGTACTTC. Protein product: CASSVDAGAQETQYF. Full variable domain (remainder filled in from reference TRBV9 and TRBJ2-5): DSGVTQTPKHLITATGQRVTLRCSPRSGDLSVYWYQQSLDQGLQFLIQYYNGEERAKGNILERFSAQQFPDLHSELNLSSLELGDSALYFCASSVDAGAQETQYFGPGTRLLVL.